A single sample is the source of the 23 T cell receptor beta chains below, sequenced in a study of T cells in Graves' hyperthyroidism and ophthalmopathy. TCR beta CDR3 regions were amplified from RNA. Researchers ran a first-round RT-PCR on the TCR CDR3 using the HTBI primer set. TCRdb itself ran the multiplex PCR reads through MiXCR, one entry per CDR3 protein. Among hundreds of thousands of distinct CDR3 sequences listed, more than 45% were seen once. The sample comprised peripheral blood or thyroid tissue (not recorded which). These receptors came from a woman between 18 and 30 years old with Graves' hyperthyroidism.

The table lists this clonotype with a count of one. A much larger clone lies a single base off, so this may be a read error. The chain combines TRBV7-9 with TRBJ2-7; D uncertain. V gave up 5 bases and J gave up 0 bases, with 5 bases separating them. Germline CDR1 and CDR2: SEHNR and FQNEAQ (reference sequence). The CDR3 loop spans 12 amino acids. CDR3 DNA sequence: TGTGCCAGCAGCATCAGCTCCTACGAGCAGTACTTC. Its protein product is CASSISSYEQYF. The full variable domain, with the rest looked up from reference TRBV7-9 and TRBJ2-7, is DTGVSQNPRHKITKRGQNVTFRCDPISEHNRLYWYRQTLGQGPEFLTYFQNEAQLEKSRLLSDRFSAERPKGSFSTLEIQRTEQGDSAMYLCASSISSYEQYFGPGTRLTVT.

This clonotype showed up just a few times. This chain's CDR3 is CASSSNPLGDTEAFF. For the CDR3, the DNA is TGTGCCAGCAGCTCGAACCCCCTGGGGGACACTGAAGCTTTCTTT. The V gene is TRBV9, the J gene TRBJ1-1, with D tentatively TRBD1 (5 bases). Trimming cost V 4 bases and J 3 bases, with 16 bases left between them. CDR3 length: 15 amino acids. Germline CDR1 reads SGDLS; CDR2 reads YYNGEE.

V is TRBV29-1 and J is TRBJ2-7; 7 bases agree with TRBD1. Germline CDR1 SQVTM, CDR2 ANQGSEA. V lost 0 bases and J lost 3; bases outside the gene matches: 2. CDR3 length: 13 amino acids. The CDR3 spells CSVEEGDSYEQYF. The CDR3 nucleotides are TGCAGCGTTGAAGAGGGGGACAGCTACGAGCAGTACTTC.

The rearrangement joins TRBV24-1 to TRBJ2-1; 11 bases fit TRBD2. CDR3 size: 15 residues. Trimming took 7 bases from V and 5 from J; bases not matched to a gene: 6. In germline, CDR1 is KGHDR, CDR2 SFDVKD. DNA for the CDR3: TGTGCCACCAGCTTCGGGACTAGCGGAAACAATGAGCAGTTCTTC. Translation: CATSFGTSGNNEQFF.

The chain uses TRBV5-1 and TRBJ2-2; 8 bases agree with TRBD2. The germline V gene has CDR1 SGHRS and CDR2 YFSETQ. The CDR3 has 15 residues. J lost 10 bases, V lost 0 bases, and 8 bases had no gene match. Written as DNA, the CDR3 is TGCGCCAGCAGCTTGGGTTCAGCGGGAGCGGAGGAGCTGTTTTTT. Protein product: CASSLGSAGAEELFF.

The CDR3 DNA sequence: TGTGCCAGTAAAGCTAGCGGGGGCACAGATACGCAGTACTTC. Amino acid sequence: CASKASGGTDTQYF. This chain links TRBV19 with TRBJ2-5, with 10 nucleotides matching TRBD2. The CDR3 has 14 amino acids. Germline V gives CDR1 LNHDA, CDR2 SQIVND (reference sequence). Trimming cost V 7 bases and J 11 bases; bases outside gene matches: 13.

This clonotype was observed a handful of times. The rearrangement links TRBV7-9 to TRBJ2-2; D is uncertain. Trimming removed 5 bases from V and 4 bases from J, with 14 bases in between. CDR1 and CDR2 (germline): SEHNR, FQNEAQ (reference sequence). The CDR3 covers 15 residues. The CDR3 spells CASSTSPGGTGELFF. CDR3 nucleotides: TGTGCCAGCAGCACCTCTCCAGGTGGCACCGGGGAGCTGTTTTTT.

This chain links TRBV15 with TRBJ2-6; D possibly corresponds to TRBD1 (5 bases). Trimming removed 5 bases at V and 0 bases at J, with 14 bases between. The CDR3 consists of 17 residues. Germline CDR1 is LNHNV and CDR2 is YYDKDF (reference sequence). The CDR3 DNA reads TGTGCCACCAGCCCCGGACACGGACGCTCTGGGGCCAACGTCCTGACTTTC. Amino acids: CATSPGHGRSGANVLTF.

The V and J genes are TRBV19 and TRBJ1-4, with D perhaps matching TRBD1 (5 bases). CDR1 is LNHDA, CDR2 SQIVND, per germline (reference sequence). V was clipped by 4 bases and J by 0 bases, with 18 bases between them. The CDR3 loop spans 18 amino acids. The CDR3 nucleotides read TGTGCCAGTAGTAAGGGCATCGGGAGGGGTGCAACTAATGAAAAACTGTTTTTT. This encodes CASSKGIGRGATNEKLFF.

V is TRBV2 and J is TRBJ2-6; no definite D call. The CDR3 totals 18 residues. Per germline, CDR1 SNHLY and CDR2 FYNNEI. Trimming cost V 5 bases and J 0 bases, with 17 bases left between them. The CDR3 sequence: CASSYSGPPYSGANVLTF. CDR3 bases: TGTGCCAGCAGTTACAGTGGACCCCCCTACTCTGGGGCCAACGTCCTGACTTTC.

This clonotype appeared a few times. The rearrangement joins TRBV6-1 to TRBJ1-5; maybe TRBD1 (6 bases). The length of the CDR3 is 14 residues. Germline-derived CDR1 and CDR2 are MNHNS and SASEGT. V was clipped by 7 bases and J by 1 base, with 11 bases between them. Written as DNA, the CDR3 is TGTGCCAGCAAGGGGGTCGGGAGCAATCAGCCCCAGCATTTT. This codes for CASKGVGSNQPQHF.

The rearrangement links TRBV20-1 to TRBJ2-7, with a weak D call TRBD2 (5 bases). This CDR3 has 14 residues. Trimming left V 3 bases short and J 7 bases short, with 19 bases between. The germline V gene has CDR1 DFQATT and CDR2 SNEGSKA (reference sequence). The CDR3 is CSARTGTSFTEQYF. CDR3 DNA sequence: TGCAGTGCTAGGACGGGAACCTCTTTTACGGAGCAGTACTTC.

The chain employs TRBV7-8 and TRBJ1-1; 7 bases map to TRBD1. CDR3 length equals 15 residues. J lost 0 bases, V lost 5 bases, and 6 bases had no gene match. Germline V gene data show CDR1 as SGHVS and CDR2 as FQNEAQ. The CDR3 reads CASSQPGQLNTEAFF. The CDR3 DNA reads TGTGCCAGCAGCCAACCGGGACAGCTGAACACTGAAGCTTTCTTT.

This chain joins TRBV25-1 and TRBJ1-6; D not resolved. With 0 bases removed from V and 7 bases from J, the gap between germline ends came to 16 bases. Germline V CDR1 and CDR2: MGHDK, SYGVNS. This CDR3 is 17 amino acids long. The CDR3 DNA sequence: TGTGCCAGCAGTGAATATATGTTTGGGTTAGGAAATTCACCCCTCCACTTT. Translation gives CASSEYMFGLGNSPLHF.

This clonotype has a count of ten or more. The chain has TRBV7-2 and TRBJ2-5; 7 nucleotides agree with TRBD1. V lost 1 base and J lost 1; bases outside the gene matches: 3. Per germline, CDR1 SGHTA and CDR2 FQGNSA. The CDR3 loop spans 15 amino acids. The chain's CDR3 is CASSLEGAAQETQYF. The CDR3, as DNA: TGTGCCAGCAGCTTAGAGGGGGCGGCCCAAGAGACCCAGTACTTC.

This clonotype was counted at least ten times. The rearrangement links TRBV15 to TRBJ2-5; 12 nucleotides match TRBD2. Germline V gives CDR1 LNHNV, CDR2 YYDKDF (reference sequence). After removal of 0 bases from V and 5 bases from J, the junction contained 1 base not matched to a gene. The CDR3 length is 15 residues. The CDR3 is CATSREGLAGETQYF. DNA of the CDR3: TGTGCCACCAGCAGAGAAGGACTAGCGGGGGAGACCCAGTACTTC. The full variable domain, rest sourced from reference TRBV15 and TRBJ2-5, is DAMVIQNPRYQVTQFGKPVTLSCSQTLNHNVMYWYQQKSSQAPKLLFHYYDKDFNNEADTPDNFQSRRPNTSFCFLDIRSPGLGDTAMYLCATSREGLAGETQYFGPGTRLLVL.

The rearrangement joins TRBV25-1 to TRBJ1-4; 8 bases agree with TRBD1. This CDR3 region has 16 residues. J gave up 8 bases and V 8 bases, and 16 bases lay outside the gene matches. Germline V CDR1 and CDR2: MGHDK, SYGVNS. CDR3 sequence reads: CASPKWVDRGREKLFF. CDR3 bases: TGTGCCAGCCCCAAGTGGGTAGACAGGGGAAGGGAAAAACTGTTTTTT.

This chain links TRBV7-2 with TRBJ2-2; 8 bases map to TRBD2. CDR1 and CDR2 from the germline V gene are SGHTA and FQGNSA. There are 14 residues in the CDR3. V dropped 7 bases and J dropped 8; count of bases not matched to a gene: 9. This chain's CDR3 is CASTPLAGTGELFF. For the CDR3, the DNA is TGTGCCAGCACCCCTTTAGCGGGGACGGGGGAGCTGTTTTTT.

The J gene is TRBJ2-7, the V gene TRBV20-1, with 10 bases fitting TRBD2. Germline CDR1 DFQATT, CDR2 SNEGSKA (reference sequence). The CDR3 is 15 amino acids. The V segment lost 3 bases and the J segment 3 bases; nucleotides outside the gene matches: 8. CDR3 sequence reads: CSAREGAGGGYEQYF. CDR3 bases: TGCAGTGCTAGGGAGGGAGCGGGAGGGGGCTACGAGCAGTACTTC.

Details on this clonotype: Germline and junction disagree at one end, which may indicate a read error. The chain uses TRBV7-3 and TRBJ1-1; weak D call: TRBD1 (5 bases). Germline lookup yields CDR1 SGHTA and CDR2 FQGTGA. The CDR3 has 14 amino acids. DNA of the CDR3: TGCGCCAGCAGCCCCCGGTCAGGGAGCACTGAAGCTTTCTTT. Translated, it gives CASSPRSGSTEAFF. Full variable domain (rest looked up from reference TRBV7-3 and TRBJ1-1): GAGVSQTPSNKVTEKGKYVELRCDPISGHTALYWYRQSLGQGPEFLIYFQGTGAADDSGLPNDRFFAVRPEGSVSTLKIQRTERGDSAVYLCASSPRSGSTEAFFGQGTRLTVV.

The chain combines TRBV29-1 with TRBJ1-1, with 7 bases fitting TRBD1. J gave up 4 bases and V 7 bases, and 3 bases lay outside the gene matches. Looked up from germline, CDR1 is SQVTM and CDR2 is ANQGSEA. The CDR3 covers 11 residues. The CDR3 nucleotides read TGCAGCGCTAGACAGGGCACTGAAGCTTTCTTT. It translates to CSARQGTEAFF.

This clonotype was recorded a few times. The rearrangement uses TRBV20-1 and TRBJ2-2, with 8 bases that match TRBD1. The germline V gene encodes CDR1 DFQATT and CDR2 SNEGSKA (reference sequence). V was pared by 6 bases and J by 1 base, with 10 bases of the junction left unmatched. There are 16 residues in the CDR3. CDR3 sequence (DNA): TGCAGTGCCGCAGTCCGTGGGACAGGGAACACCGGGGAGCTGTTTTTT. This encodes CSAAVRGTGNTGELFF.

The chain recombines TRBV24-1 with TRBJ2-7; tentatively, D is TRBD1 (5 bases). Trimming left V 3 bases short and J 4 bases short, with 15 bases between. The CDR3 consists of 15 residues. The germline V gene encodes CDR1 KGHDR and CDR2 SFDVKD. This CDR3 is CATSDPQDKGYEQYF. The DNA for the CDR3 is TGTGCCACCAGTGATCCCCAGGACAAGGGTTACGAGCAGTACTTC.